Sequencing of this T cell receptor (beta chain) was carried out in a study of molecular identifiers for immune sequencing clone quantification. Findings and caveats of the study: Spike-in Jurkat TCR RNA from a single cell reportedly registered among one million naive cells.

This clonotype was counted many times. Its specificity is unknown. TCRdb redid the calling of the PCR reads with MiXCR, one entry per CDR3 protein. The table lists around 65,000 distinct CDR3 sequences, less than 20% of them singletons. Germline CDR1 and CDR2: MGHRA and YSYEKL. The ends were cut back, 1 base at V and 4 bases at J, with 23 bases in the middle. This CDR3 spans 18 amino acids. This receptor was identified in a human donor in good health. Some libraries in this study had Jurkat cell RNA spiked in. The sequencing sample was made of naive CD8+ T cells from blood, with Jurkat cell RNA spiked in. The subset here: FACS-sorted CD8+CD4-CCR7+CD45RA+ naive T cells. V is TRBV4-1 and J is TRBJ2-7, with D possibly matching TRBD2 (6 bases). The CDR3 region is CASSQAQWPRGSEYEQYF. CDR3 DNA: TGCGCCAGCAGCCAAGCCCAATGGCCCCGGGGGTCGGAATACGAGCAGTACTTC.